A selection of T cell receptor beta chains follows, all from one sample in a study of T-cell reconstitution after alpha-beta-depleted transplantation in children. MiXCR was run by TCRdb on the PCR reads, yielding one entry per CDR3 protein. Of 450,000 to 550,000 distinct CDR3 sequences in the sample, roughly 10% were seen once. This specimen was PBMCs, mostly from graft donor cells, taken 180 days after TCRalphabeta/CD19-depleted stem cell transplant. The receptor source for this set is a female patient aged 2 to 10 who had a stem cell transplant for aplastic anemia, so the T cells may come from the graft donor. The CDR3 runs from the conserved cysteine through the conserved F or W. D genes are given only for firm matches. The listing skips clone size in some rows; elsewhere it reads once, few, many or a size class.

clone_size: many; j_call: TRBJ2-7; v_call: TRBV25-1; d_call: -; cdr3_nt: TGTGCCAGCAGTGAATGGAGCGAGCAGTACTTC; cdr3_aa: CASSEWSEQYF
clone_size: -; j_call: TRBJ2-5; v_call: TRBV25-1; d_call: -; cdr3_nt: TGTGCCAGCAGTGAATTGGGGTCCGCCCAGTACTTC; cdr3_aa: CASSELGSAQYF
clone_size: -; j_call: TRBJ2-5; v_call: TRBV29-1; d_call: -; cdr3_nt: TGCAGCTCCGTGGGGGGGGCGGACGGAGAGACCCAGTACTTC; cdr3_aa: CSSVGGADGETQYF
clone_size: -; j_call: TRBJ1-4; v_call: TRBV7-8; d_call: -; cdr3_nt: TGTGCCAGCAGGGAGAGGGGGGGCCGGGAAAAACTGTTTTTT; cdr3_aa: CASRERGGREKLFF
clone_size: -; j_call: TRBJ2-2; v_call: TRBV12-3/TRBV12-4; d_call: TRBD2; cdr3_nt: TGTGCCAGCAGTAATACTAGCGGGGGGATTAACACCGGGGAGCTGTTTTTT; cdr3_aa: CASSNTSGGINTGELFF
clone_size: few; j_call: TRBJ2-2; v_call: TRBV18; d_call: -; cdr3_nt: TGTGCCAGCTCACCATCACCGACTCCGAACCCAGTGGCCGGGGAGCTGTTTTTT; cdr3_aa: CASSPSPTPNPVAGELFF
clone_size: few; j_call: TRBJ2-3; v_call: TRBV28; d_call: TRBD1; cdr3_nt: TGTGCCAGCAGTGGGTCGGCAGGGGGCGGAACAGATACGCAGTATTTT; cdr3_aa: CASSGSAGGGTDTQYF
clone_size: many; j_call: TRBJ2-3; v_call: TRBV4-2; d_call: -; cdr3_nt: TGTGCCAGCAGCCAAGATCCCTCGGATACGCAGTATTTT; cdr3_aa: CASSQDPSDTQYF
clone_size: once; j_call: TRBJ2-7; v_call: TRBV28; d_call: -; cdr3_nt: TGTGCCAGCAGTCCCCAACACGAGCAGTACTTC; cdr3_aa: CASSPQHEQYF
clone_size: many; j_call: TRBJ2-7; v_call: TRBV29-1; d_call: TRBD2; cdr3_nt: TGCAGCGTTCACTACCCTCGACTAGCGGGAGCAGACGAGCAGTACTTC; cdr3_aa: CSVHYPRLAGADEQYF
clone_size: many; j_call: TRBJ2-3; v_call: TRBV12-5; d_call: -; cdr3_nt: TGTGCTAGTGGTCTAGGAGATACGCAGTATTTT; cdr3_aa: CASGLGDTQYF
clone_size: few; j_call: TRBJ1-5; v_call: TRBV20-1; d_call: -; cdr3_nt: TGCAGTGCTTACCCCGGGACACGGTTGGATAGCAATCAGCCCCAGCATTTT; cdr3_aa: CSAYPGTRLDSNQPQHF
clone_size: -; j_call: TRBJ2-1; v_call: TRBV20-1; d_call: TRBD2; cdr3_nt: TGCAGTGCTCAGGCTCGGGGACTAGCGGGAGAATTCTACAATGAGCAGTTCTTC; cdr3_aa: CSAQARGLAGEFYNEQFF
clone_size: few; j_call: TRBJ2-6; v_call: TRBV12-3/TRBV12-4; d_call: TRBD1; cdr3_nt: TGTGCCAGCAGTTTGGACCGACGGGACAGGCCCTCTGGGGCCAACGTCCTGACTTTC; cdr3_aa: CASSLDRRDRPSGANVLTF
clone_size: many; j_call: TRBJ1-1; v_call: TRBV28; d_call: -; cdr3_nt: TGTGCCACCCTAGTTTGGAGGGGCCCCCCTGAAGCTTTCTTT; cdr3_aa: CATLVWRGPPEAFF
clone_size: few; j_call: TRBJ2-3; v_call: TRBV7-2; d_call: -; cdr3_nt: TGTGCCAGCAGCGTATATGGGGGCACAGATACGCAGTATTTT; cdr3_aa: CASSVYGGTDTQYF
clone_size: few; j_call: TRBJ1-5; v_call: TRBV29-1; d_call: TRBD1; cdr3_nt: TGCAGCGTTTTGGACAGGGGGTTCAATCAGCCCCAGCATTTT; cdr3_aa: CSVLDRGFNQPQHF
clone_size: few; j_call: TRBJ2-1; v_call: TRBV5-1; d_call: TRBD2; cdr3_nt: TGCGCCAGCAGCTTAGCGGGGCTACAAATCGGTGAGCAGTTCTTC; cdr3_aa: CASSLAGLQIGEQFF
clone_size: few; j_call: TRBJ1-1; v_call: TRBV7-2; d_call: -; cdr3_nt: TGTGCCAGCAGAGAAACAGGCCTGGGTACTGAAGCTTTCTTT; cdr3_aa: CASRETGLGTEAFF
clone_size: few; j_call: TRBJ2-4; v_call: TRBV5-1; d_call: TRBD1; cdr3_nt: TGCGCCAGCAGCTTGGAGGGACAGGCTTTCTTAGCCAAAAACATTCAGTACTTC; cdr3_aa: CASSLEGQAFLAKNIQYF
clone_size: many; j_call: TRBJ2-1; v_call: TRBV6-1; d_call: -; cdr3_nt: TGTGCCAGCCGTAGCGGTTCTCTGGGGGGCTACAATGAGCAGTTCTTC; cdr3_aa: CASRSGSLGGYNEQFF
clone_size: -; j_call: TRBJ1-4; v_call: TRBV10-3; d_call: TRBD1; cdr3_nt: TGTGCCATCAGTGGGACAGGGAGAGGAGGCGAAAAACTGTTTTTT; cdr3_aa: CAISGTGRGGEKLFF